The source of this T cell receptor beta chain is a study of shared T cell receptors in the human thymus. Clones were sequenced by immunoSEQ multiplex PCR, and TCRdb holds only the in-frame ones, with some missing. Of about 610,000 clones in the sample, roughly 90% were seen once. V was clipped by 1 base and J by 0 bases, with 19 bases between them. The CDR3 runs 18 residues. From germline, CDR1 is SEHNR and CDR2 FQNEAQ (reference sequence). The sample was also linked to a second study, of human thymus T cells. From that study: Corrective surgery for congenital heart defects was being performed on the healthy Finnish infants who were the donors. Corrective heart surgery yielded the resections from which the thymus tissue came. Apparent skewing of V and J gene usage characterized both thymic and blood repertoires.

Sequenced material: thymocytes. V usage is TRBV7-9 and J usage is TRBJ2-7, with D possibly matching TRBD1 (6 bases). The sequence came from a boy younger than two with a congenital heart defect. CDR3 region: CASSLGFTGLHFSYEQYF. The DNA of the CDR3 is TGTGCCAGCAGCTTAGGATTTACAGGGCTACACTTCTCCTACGAGCAGTACTTC.